These T cell receptor beta chains were read from a single sample in a study of T cell responses to AZD1222 COVID-19 vaccine. Assay: immunoSEQ multiplex PCR; the TCRdb copy retains only in-frame clones and omits some. This repertoire shows fewer than 120,000 clones, more than 90% found once; its top ten account for 2% to 2.5%. Sequenced material: peripheral blood, taken 28 days after the second AZD1222 dose. These receptors were obtained from an adult who received the AZD1222 COVID-19 vaccine. Both conserved end residues are part of each CDR3. Each record gives: clone size, V gene, D gene, J gene, CDR3 DNA, CDR3 protein. The D gene is left open where the match is weak. Part of the rows lack a size; the others show once, few, many or a class for expanded clones.

clone_size: .
v_call: TRBV5-1
d_call: TRBD2
j_call: TRBJ2-2
cdr3_nt: TGCGCCAGCAGCTTGGCCAGCGGGGGTGGCGGGGAGCTGTTTTTT
cdr3_aa: CASSLASGGGGELFF

clone_size: .
v_call: TRBV27
d_call: .
j_call: TRBJ2-7
cdr3_nt: TGTGCCAGCAGTTTATTAGGACCTGAACCCTACGAGCAGTACTTC
cdr3_aa: CASSLLGPEPYEQYF

clone_size: .
v_call: TRBV5-1
d_call: TRBD1
j_call: TRBJ2-5
cdr3_nt: TGCGCCAGCAGCTTGAGGGGACAGGGGGCCGGAGAGACCCAGTACTTC
cdr3_aa: CASSLRGQGAGETQYF

clone_size: .
v_call: TRBV2
d_call: TRBD1
j_call: TRBJ1-2
cdr3_nt: TGTGCCACTCTATGGGACAGGGGCCGTGGTGGCTACACCTTC
cdr3_aa: CATLWDRGRGGYTF

clone_size: .
v_call: TRBV10-3
d_call: TRBD1
j_call: TRBJ1-2
cdr3_nt: TGTGCCATCAGTGGACAGGGAGGTGGTCTTAGCGGCTACACCTTC
cdr3_aa: CAISGQGGGLSGYTF

clone_size: .
v_call: TRBV6-5
d_call: .
j_call: TRBJ1-1
cdr3_nt: TGTGCCAGCAGGCCTGGACAGTACACTGAAGCTTTCTTT
cdr3_aa: CASRPGQYTEAFF

clone_size: .
v_call: TRBV9
d_call: .
j_call: TRBJ2-7
cdr3_nt: TGTGCCAGCAGCGTAGAGCTAGCATCCTACGAGCAGTACTTC
cdr3_aa: CASSVELASYEQYF

clone_size: once
v_call: TRBV10-3
d_call: .
j_call: TRBJ1-2
cdr3_nt: TGTGCCATCAGTGAAGACGTTGTGGGGACAACCGATGGCTACACCTTC
cdr3_aa: CAISEDVVGTTDGYTF

clone_size: .
v_call: TRBV28
d_call: .
j_call: TRBJ2-2
cdr3_nt: TGTGCCAGTTTCCCTCGGGGAACCGGGGAGCTGTTTTTT
cdr3_aa: CASFPRGTGELFF

clone_size: .
v_call: TRBV9
d_call: TRBD1
j_call: TRBJ1-3
cdr3_nt: TGTGCCAGCACCCAGGGACAGTCTTCTGGAAACACCATATATTTT
cdr3_aa: CASTQGQSSGNTIYF

clone_size: .
v_call: TRBV12-3/TRBV12-4
d_call: .
j_call: TRBJ2-7
cdr3_nt: TGTGCCAGCAGTGCGGGGACCTACGAGCAGTACTTC
cdr3_aa: CASSAGTYEQYF

clone_size: .
v_call: TRBV3-1/TRBV3-2
d_call: .
j_call: TRBJ1-1
cdr3_nt: TGTGCCAGCAGTGATTTGGCTGAAGCTTTCTTT
cdr3_aa: CASSDLAEAFF

clone_size: .
v_call: TRBV7-6
d_call: TRBD1
j_call: TRBJ2-1
cdr3_nt: TGTGCCAGCAGCGCTCCAAGGACAGGGTACAATGAGCAGTTCTTC
cdr3_aa: CASSAPRTGYNEQFF

clone_size: .
v_call: TRBV5-1
d_call: TRBD2
j_call: TRBJ2-7
cdr3_nt: TGCGCCAGCAGCTTGGGAGCGGGGGGAGACGAGCAGTACTTC
cdr3_aa: CASSLGAGGDEQYF

clone_size: .
v_call: TRBV19
d_call: TRBD1
j_call: TRBJ1-1
cdr3_nt: TGTGCCAGTAGTATGTTCAGGGGGGACACTGAAGCTTTCTTT
cdr3_aa: CASSMFRGDTEAFF

clone_size: .
v_call: TRBV5-4
d_call: TRBD2
j_call: TRBJ2-7
cdr3_nt: TGTGCCAGCAGCCCGGGTTTAGCGGGGGCCTACGAGCAGTACTTC
cdr3_aa: CASSPGLAGAYEQYF

clone_size: .
v_call: TRBV7-9
d_call: .
j_call: TRBJ2-7
cdr3_nt: TGTGCCAGCAGCTTACCGATCTGGGGGGAGCAGTACTTC
cdr3_aa: CASSLPIWGEQYF

clone_size: once
v_call: TRBV9
d_call: TRBD2
j_call: TRBJ2-7
cdr3_nt: TGTGCCAGCAGCGTGCTAGCGGGGGCCTACGAGCAGTACTTC
cdr3_aa: CASSVLAGAYEQYF

clone_size: once
v_call: TRBV4-2
d_call: .
j_call: TRBJ1-1
cdr3_nt: TGTGCCAGCAGCCAAGACCGCGACTTCGAAGCTTTCTTT
cdr3_aa: CASSQDRDFEAFF

clone_size: once
v_call: TRBV27
d_call: .
j_call: TRBJ2-1
cdr3_nt: TGTGCCAGCAGTTTCCGGGGGGCCTATGAGCAGTTCTTC
cdr3_aa: CASSFRGAYEQFF

clone_size: .
v_call: TRBV19
d_call: TRBD2
j_call: TRBJ2-1
cdr3_nt: TGTGCCAGTAGTACCGGCCCAACTAGCGATGAGCAGTTCTTC
cdr3_aa: CASSTGPTSDEQFF

clone_size: .
v_call: TRBV7-2
d_call: TRBD1
j_call: TRBJ2-5
cdr3_nt: TGTGCCAGCAGCTCGTGGACAGGGGGCGGGGAGACCCAGTACTTC
cdr3_aa: CASSSWTGGGETQYF

clone_size: few
v_call: TRBV4-1
d_call: .
j_call: TRBJ1-3
cdr3_nt: TGCGCCAGCAGCCAAGATGTTTTCGGGGGAGGTTTTTACTCTGGAAACACCATATATTTT
cdr3_aa: CASSQDVFGGGFYSGNTIYF

clone_size: .
v_call: TRBV19
d_call: .
j_call: TRBJ1-5
cdr3_nt: TGTGCCAGTAGTTCCCCGGGGCTTGGTCAGCCCCAGCATTTT
cdr3_aa: CASSSPGLGQPQHF

clone_size: .
v_call: TRBV3-1/TRBV3-2
d_call: TRBD1
j_call: TRBJ1-4
cdr3_nt: TGTGCCAGCAGCCAGGAAATTGGACAGGGGGCTGTGAAACTGTTTTTT
cdr3_aa: CASSQEIGQGAVKLFF

clone_size: .
v_call: TRBV6-1
d_call: TRBD1
j_call: TRBJ1-5
cdr3_nt: TGTGCCAGCAGTGACGGACAGGGGGAACTGCCCCAGCATTTT
cdr3_aa: CASSDGQGELPQHF

clone_size: .
v_call: TRBV6-2/TRBV6-3
d_call: .
j_call: TRBJ2-2
cdr3_nt: TGTGCCAGCAGTCGGGGAGCTTTAAACACCGGGGAGCTGTTTTTT
cdr3_aa: CASSRGALNTGELFF

clone_size: .
v_call: TRBV19
d_call: .
j_call: TRBJ1-5
cdr3_nt: TGTGCCAGTACCAATGGGGCAGGCGCTAGGCATTTT
cdr3_aa: CASTNGAGARHF

clone_size: .
v_call: TRBV18
d_call: .
j_call: TRBJ1-2
cdr3_nt: TGTGCCAGCTCACCGGGGCGGGAGACGGGCTACACCTTC
cdr3_aa: CASSPGRETGYTF

clone_size: once
v_call: TRBV3-1/TRBV3-2
d_call: TRBD2
j_call: TRBJ2-3
cdr3_nt: TGTGCCAGCAGCCAAGCGACTAGCGGGGGTGCAGATACGCAGTATTTT
cdr3_aa: CASSQATSGGADTQYF

clone_size: .
v_call: TRBV5-1
d_call: .
j_call: TRBJ2-1
cdr3_nt: TGCGCCAGCAGCTTGGAATTCGCCGGAAGGGCACACAATGAGCAGTTCTTC
cdr3_aa: CASSLEFAGRAHNEQFF

clone_size: .
v_call: TRBV4-1
d_call: .
j_call: TRBJ1-5
cdr3_nt: TGCGCCAGCAGCGGCCGGGACATCCATCAGCCCCAGCATTTT
cdr3_aa: CASSGRDIHQPQHF

clone_size: .
v_call: TRBV6-4
d_call: TRBD1
j_call: TRBJ2-2
cdr3_nt: TGTGCCAGCAGCGGGACAGGGGAGACCGGGGAGCTGTTTTTT
cdr3_aa: CASSGTGETGELFF

clone_size: .
v_call: TRBV9
d_call: .
j_call: TRBJ2-2
cdr3_nt: TGTGCCAGCATAAGGCTGTCGAACACCGGGGAGCTGTTTTTT
cdr3_aa: CASIRLSNTGELFF

clone_size: .
v_call: TRBV30
d_call: .
j_call: TRBJ2-7
cdr3_nt: TGTGCCTGGAGTACAAGGGGTTACGAGCAGTACTTC
cdr3_aa: CAWSTRGYEQYF

clone_size: .
v_call: TRBV6-5
d_call: .
j_call: TRBJ1-1
cdr3_nt: TGTGCCTCGATGGGGAGCACTGAAGCTTTCTTT
cdr3_aa: CASMGSTEAFF

clone_size: .
v_call: TRBV18
d_call: TRBD1
j_call: TRBJ1-5
cdr3_nt: TGTGCCAGCTCCCCCGGGACAGGGATCCAGCCCCAGCATTTT
cdr3_aa: CASSPGTGIQPQHF

clone_size: .
v_call: TRBV7-2
d_call: .
j_call: TRBJ1-4
cdr3_nt: TGTGCCAGCAGCTTACGGTGGGAGGCAACTAATGAAAAACTGTTTTTT
cdr3_aa: CASSLRWEATNEKLFF

clone_size: .
v_call: TRBV14
d_call: .
j_call: TRBJ1-2
cdr3_nt: TGTGCCAGCAGCCCCACTTATGGCTACACCTTC
cdr3_aa: CASSPTYGYTF

clone_size: .
v_call: TRBV4-2
d_call: .
j_call: TRBJ1-2
cdr3_nt: TGTGCCAGCAGCCAAGCTCTGGGAGCCCCCAACGGCTATGGCTACACCTTC
cdr3_aa: CASSQALGAPNGYGYTF

clone_size: .
v_call: TRBV5-1
d_call: .
j_call: TRBJ1-4
cdr3_nt: TGCGCCAGCAGCTTGCTGCGAGCAACTAATGAAAAACTGTTTTTT
cdr3_aa: CASSLLRATNEKLFF

clone_size: .
v_call: TRBV7-8
d_call: .
j_call: TRBJ1-1
cdr3_nt: TGTGCCAGCAGCTTTACAATGAACACTGAAGCTTTCTTT
cdr3_aa: CASSFTMNTEAFF

clone_size: .
v_call: TRBV28
d_call: .
j_call: TRBJ2-5
cdr3_nt: TGTGCCAGCACTCCTCAAGGGTCGGGGACCCAGTACTTC
cdr3_aa: CASTPQGSGTQYF

clone_size: .
v_call: TRBV6-2/TRBV6-3
d_call: .
j_call: TRBJ2-7
cdr3_nt: TGTGCCAGCAGTTGGCTGGTTCGAGTCCCGAGTTACGAGCAGTACTTC
cdr3_aa: CASSWLVRVPSYEQYF

clone_size: .
v_call: TRBV5-1
d_call: TRBD1
j_call: TRBJ2-5
cdr3_nt: TGCGCCAGCAGCATCGGACAGGGGGCGCGACAAGAGACCCAGTACTTC
cdr3_aa: CASSIGQGARQETQYF

clone_size: .
v_call: TRBV14
d_call: .
j_call: TRBJ2-7
cdr3_nt: TGTGCCAGCAGTCAGGAATTGGGGGGCGAGCAGTACTTC
cdr3_aa: CASSQELGGEQYF

clone_size: medium-sized
v_call: TRBV24-1
d_call: .
j_call: TRBJ2-2
cdr3_nt: TGTGCCACCAGTGGCCATCGGGACACCGGGGAGCTGTTTTTT
cdr3_aa: CATSGHRDTGELFF

clone_size: .
v_call: TRBV10-2
d_call: .
j_call: TRBJ2-3
cdr3_nt: TGCGCCAGCAGTGAGTTATCACTGAGCACAGATACGCAGTATTTT
cdr3_aa: CASSELSLSTDTQYF

clone_size: .
v_call: TRBV11-1
d_call: .
j_call: TRBJ2-3
cdr3_nt: TGTGCCAGCAGCCCCCGGTTTGCGGGCAGCACAGATACGCAGTATTTT
cdr3_aa: CASSPRFAGSTDTQYF

clone_size: .
v_call: TRBV5-4
d_call: TRBD1
j_call: TRBJ2-7
cdr3_nt: TGTGCCAGCAGCCGGCGGGACAGGGCCTACGAGCAGTACTTC
cdr3_aa: CASSRRDRAYEQYF